This T cell receptor beta chain stems from a study of long-term antiretroviral therapy in people with HIV. Regarding the study as a whole: Repertoire dominance by clones expanded before ART was seen at all time points.

Unmatched junction bases numbered 6, after V lost 7 bases and J lost 3 bases. The CDR3 loop spans 13 amino acids. Germline CDR1 MNHNS, CDR2 SASEGT. As regards this clone: Its antigen is undetermined.

Each donor provided at least one pre-ART PBMC sample and at least two post-ART PBMC samples. Researchers report immunoSEQ v3.0 was run at survey level. What sequencing targeted per sample was about 35,000-55,000 T-cell genomes. This table comes from immunoSEQ multiplex PCR, and its TCRdb copy is limited to in-frame clones, with some not included. Among 15,000 to 20,000 clones listed, 85% to 95% were seen once. The TCR sequence derives from a man between 25 and 39 years old with HIV. The chain is built from TRBV6-1 and TRBJ2-7, with 7 bases matching TRBD1. The sample consisted of unsorted PBMCs, taken roughly 10 years after starting antiretroviral therapy. Written as DNA, the CDR3 is TGTGCCAGCACCGGGACAGAAAACTACGAGCAGTACTTC. Protein product: CASTGTENYEQYF.